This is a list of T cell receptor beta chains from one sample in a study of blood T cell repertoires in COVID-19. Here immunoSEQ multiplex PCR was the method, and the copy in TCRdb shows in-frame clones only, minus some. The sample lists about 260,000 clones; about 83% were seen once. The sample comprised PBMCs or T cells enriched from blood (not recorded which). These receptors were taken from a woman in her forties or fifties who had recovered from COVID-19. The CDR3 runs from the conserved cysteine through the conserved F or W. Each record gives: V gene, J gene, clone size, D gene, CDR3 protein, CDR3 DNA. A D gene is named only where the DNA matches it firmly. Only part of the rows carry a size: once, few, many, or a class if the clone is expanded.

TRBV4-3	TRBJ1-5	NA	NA	CASSQDGRAGQPQHF	TGCGCCAGCAGCCAAGACGGGAGAGCTGGTCAGCCCCAGCATTTT
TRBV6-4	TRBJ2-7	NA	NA	CASSDSFLASEQYF	TGTGCCAGCAGTGACTCGTTTTTAGCTAGCGAGCAGTACTTC
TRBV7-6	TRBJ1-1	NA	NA	CASSLGRGIYTEAFF	TGTGCCAGCAGCTTAGGCAGAGGAATTTACACTGAAGCTTTCTTT
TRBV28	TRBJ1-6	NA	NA	CASSWSPGVSPLHF	TGTGCCAGCAGTTGGAGTCCAGGGGTCTCACCCCTCCACTTT
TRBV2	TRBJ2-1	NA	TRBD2	CASSDSGSSYNEQFF	TGTGCCAGCAGCGATAGCGGGAGTTCCTACAATGAGCAGTTCTTC
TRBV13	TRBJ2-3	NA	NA	CASSRNRDTQYF	TGTGCCAGCAGCCGTAACCGGGATACGCAGTATTTT
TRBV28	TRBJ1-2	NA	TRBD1	CASSWKTGFDSYTF	TGTGCCAGCAGTTGGAAGACAGGGTTTGACAGCTACACCTTC
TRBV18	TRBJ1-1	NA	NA	CASSPTANTEAFF	TGTGCCAGCTCGCCTACAGCGAACACTGAAGCTTTCTTT
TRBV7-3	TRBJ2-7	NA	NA	CASSLGGGASEQYF	TGTGCCAGCAGCTTAGGTGGCGGGGCTAGCGAGCAGTACTTC
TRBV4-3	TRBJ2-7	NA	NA	CASSRQVIGHEQYF	TGCGCCAGCAGCCGCCAGGTTATTGGGCACGAGCAGTACTTC
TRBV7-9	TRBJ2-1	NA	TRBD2	CASSLAGGPSEQFF	TGTGCCAGCAGCTTAGCGGGAGGGCCCAGTGAGCAGTTCTTC
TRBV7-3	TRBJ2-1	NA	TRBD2	CASSSGTSGSRSYNEQFF	TGTGCCAGCAGCTCCGGGACTAGCGGGAGTAGATCCTACAATGAGCAGTTCTTC
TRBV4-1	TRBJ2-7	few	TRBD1	CASSQGRGRPNSYEQYF	TGCGCCAGCAGCCAAGGCAGGGGGCGACCGAATAGCTACGAGCAGTACTTC
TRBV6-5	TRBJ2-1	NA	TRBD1	CASSYSGTGAPRQFF	TGTGCCAGCAGTTACTCAGGGACAGGGGCCCCTCGGCAGTTCTTC
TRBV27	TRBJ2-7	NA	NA	CASSAREDYEQYF	TGTGCCAGCAGTGCCCGAGAGGACTACGAGCAGTACTTC
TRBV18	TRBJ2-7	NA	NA	CASSPPGRVGEQYF	TGTGCCAGCTCCCCCCCGGGCAGGGTGGGCGAGCAGTACTTC
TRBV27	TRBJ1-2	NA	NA	CASSPGTRLDYGYTF	TGTGCCAGCTCACCCGGGACACGTCTGGACTATGGCTACACCTTC
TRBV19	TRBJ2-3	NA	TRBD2	CASSTSGMKGDTQYF	TGTGCCAGTAGTACTAGCGGGATGAAGGGGGATACGCAGTATTTT
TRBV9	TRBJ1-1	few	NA	CASSVGGQGSVRVFF	TGTGCCAGCAGCGTAGGGGGCCAGGGAAGTGTAAGGGTTTTCTTT
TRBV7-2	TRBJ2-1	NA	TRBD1	CASSAQGARVDNEQFF	TGTGCCAGCAGCGCACAGGGGGCACGGGTAGACAATGAGCAGTTCTTC
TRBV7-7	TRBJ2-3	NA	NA	CASSLRPRVSTDTQYF	TGTGCTAGCAGCTTACGCCCGCGGGTAAGCACAGATACGCAGTATTTT
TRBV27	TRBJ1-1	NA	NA	CASSPTVTNTEAFF	TGTGCCAGCAGTCCGACAGTAACGAACACTGAAGCTTTCTTT
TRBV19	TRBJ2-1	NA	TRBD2	CASSIGGSTYNEQFF	TGTGCCAGTAGTATTGGCGGGAGCACCTACAATGAGCAGTTCTTC
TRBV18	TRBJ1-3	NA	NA	CASSSDSHSGNTIYF	TGTGCCAGCTCATCGGACAGTCACTCTGGAAACACCATATATTTT
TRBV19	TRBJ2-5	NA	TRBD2	CASSLGFGRGIETQYF	TGTGCCAGTAGTCTTGGCTTTGGGAGGGGAATAGAGACCCAGTACTTC
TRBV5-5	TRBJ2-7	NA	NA	CASSFWRAGHEQYF	TGTGCCAGCAGCTTTTGGCGGGCGGGCCACGAGCAGTACTTC
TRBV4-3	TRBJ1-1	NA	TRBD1	CASSYDRVPNTEAFF	TGCGCCAGCAGCTACGACAGGGTCCCCAACACTGAAGCTTTCTTT
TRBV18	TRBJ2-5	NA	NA	CASSRGVQETQYF	TGTGCCAGCTCACGGGGGGTGCAAGAGACCCAGTACTTC
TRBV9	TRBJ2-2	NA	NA	CASSVDQVTGELFF	TGTGCCAGCAGCGTAGATCAGGTGACCGGGGAGCTGTTTTTT
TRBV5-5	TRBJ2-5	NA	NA	CASTFRISGQETQYF	TGTGCCAGCACCTTCCGGATTAGCGGACAAGAGACCCAGTACTTC
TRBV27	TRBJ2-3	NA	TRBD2	CASTRTSRDTQYF	TGTGCCAGCACCCGGACTAGCCGAGATACGCAGTATTTT
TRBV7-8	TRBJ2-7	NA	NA	CASSSPEGAYEQYF	TGTGCCAGCAGCTCACCCGAGGGAGCTTACGAGCAGTACTTC
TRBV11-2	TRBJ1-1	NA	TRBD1	CASRIGQGAGTEAFF	TGTGCCAGCAGAATCGGACAGGGGGCAGGAACTGAAGCTTTCTTT
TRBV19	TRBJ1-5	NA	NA	CASSTQGYSNQPQHF	TGTGCCAGTAGTACCCAGGGGTATAGCAATCAGCCCCAGCATTTT
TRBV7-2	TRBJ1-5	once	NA	CASSLGGGISNQPQHF	TGTGCCAGCAGCTTAGGCGGAGGGATAAGCAATCAGCCCCAGCATTTT
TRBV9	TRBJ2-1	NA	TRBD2	CASSERLGLAGGPGYNEQFF	TGTGCCAGCAGCGAGCGCCTAGGACTAGCGGGAGGGCCGGGTTACAATGAGCAGTTCTTC
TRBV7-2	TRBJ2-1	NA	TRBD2	CASSVSGSSSYNEQFF	TGTGCCAGCAGCGTTAGCGGGAGCAGCTCCTACAATGAGCAGTTCTTC
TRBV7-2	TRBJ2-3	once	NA	CASSFGGSTDTQYF	TGTGCCAGCAGCTTTGGGGGGAGCACAGATACGCAGTATTTT
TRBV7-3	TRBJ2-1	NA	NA	CASSLRPAGSSYNEQFF	TGTGCCAGCAGCTTACGTCCGGCGGGGAGCTCCTACAATGAGCAGTTCTTC
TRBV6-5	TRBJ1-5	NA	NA	CASAPLAYSNQPQHF	TGTGCCAGTGCTCCCCTCGCCTATAGCAATCAGCCCCAGCATTTT
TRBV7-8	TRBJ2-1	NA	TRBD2	CASSLAATSGRRGLDNEQFF	TGTGCCAGCAGCTTAGCGGCGACTAGCGGGAGACGGGGGTTAGACAATGAGCAGTTCTTC
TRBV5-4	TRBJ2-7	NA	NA	CASSLGRILGDEQYF	TGTGCCAGCAGCTTGGGGAGAATCCTGGGTGACGAGCAGTACTTC
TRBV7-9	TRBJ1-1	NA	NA	CASSLAQGTLPPEAFF	TGTGCCAGCAGCTTAGCGCAGGGGACCCTACCTCCTGAAGCTTTCTTT
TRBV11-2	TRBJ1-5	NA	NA	CASSLDLGGNQPQHF	TGTGCCAGCAGCTTAGATTTGGGAGGAAATCAGCCCCAGCATTTT
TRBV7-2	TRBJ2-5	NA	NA	CASRIGWVSKRGQETQYF	TGTGCCAGCAGGATAGGGTGGGTCAGTAAAAGGGGCCAAGAGACCCAGTACTTC